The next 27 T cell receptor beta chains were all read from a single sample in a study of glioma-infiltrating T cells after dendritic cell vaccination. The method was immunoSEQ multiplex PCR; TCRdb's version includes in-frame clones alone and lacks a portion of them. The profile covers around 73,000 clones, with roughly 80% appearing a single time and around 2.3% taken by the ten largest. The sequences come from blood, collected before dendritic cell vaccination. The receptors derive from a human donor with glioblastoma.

The CDR3 protein is CASSTRGREVASYNEQFF. The CDR3 DNA follows: TGCGCCAGCAGCACGAGGGGGCGGGAGGTGGCCTCCTACAATGAGCAGTTCTTC. The genes are TRBV4-1 and TRBJ2-1, with a tentative D call TRBD2 (8 bases). This CDR3 comprises 18 residues. V was pared by 5 bases and J by 0 bases, with 20 bases between. Germline V lookup: CDR1 MGHRA, CDR2 YSYEKL.

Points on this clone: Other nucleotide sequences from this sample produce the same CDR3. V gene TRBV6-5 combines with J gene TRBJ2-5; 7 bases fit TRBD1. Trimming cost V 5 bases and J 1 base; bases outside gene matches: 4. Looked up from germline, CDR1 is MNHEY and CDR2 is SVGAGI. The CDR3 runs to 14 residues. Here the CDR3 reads CASSRRTGQETQYF. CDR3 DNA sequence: TGTGCCAGCAGTCGAAGGACAGGCCAAGAGACCCAGTACTTC.

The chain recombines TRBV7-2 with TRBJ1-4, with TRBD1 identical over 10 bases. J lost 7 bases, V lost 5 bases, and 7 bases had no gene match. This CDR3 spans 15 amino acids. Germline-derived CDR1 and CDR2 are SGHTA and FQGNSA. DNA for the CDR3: TGTGCCAGCAGCGGGAAGACAGGGGGCAGTGAAAAACTGTTTTTT. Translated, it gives CASSGKTGGSEKLFF.

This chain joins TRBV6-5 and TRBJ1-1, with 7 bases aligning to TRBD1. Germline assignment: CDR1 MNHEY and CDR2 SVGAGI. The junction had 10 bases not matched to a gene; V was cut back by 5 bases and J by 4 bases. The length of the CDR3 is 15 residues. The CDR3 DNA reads TGTGCCAGCAGTCCTCCGGGACAGCCAGGCACTGAAGCTTTCTTT. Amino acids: CASSPPGQPGTEAFF.

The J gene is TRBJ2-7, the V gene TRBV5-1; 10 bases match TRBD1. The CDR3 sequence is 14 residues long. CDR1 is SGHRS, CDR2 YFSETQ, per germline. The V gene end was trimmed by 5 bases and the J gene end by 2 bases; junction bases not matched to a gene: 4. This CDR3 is CASRAGTGAYEQYF. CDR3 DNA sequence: TGCGCCAGCAGGGCCGGGACAGGGGCCTACGAGCAGTACTTC.

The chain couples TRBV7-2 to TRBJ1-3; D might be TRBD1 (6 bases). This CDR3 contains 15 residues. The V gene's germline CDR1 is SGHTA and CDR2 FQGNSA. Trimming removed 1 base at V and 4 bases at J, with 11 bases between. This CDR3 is CASSLVGGGGNTIYF. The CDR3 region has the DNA TGTGCCAGCAGCTTAGTTGGGGGCGGAGGAAACACCATATATTTT.

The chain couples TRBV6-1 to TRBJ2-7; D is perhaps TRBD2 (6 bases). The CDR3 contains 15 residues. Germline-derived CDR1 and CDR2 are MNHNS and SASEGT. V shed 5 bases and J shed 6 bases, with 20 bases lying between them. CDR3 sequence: CASSPQTAGRGEQYV. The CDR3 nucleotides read TGTGCCAGCAGTCCGCAGACGGCGGGAAGAGGCGAGCAGTACGTC.

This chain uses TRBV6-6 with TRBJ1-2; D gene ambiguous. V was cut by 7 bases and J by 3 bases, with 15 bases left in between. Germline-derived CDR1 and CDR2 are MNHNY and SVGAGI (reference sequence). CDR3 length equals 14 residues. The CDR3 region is CASIRLKMDYGYTF. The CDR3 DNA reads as TGTGCCAGCATCAGACTGAAAATGGACTATGGCTACACCTTC.

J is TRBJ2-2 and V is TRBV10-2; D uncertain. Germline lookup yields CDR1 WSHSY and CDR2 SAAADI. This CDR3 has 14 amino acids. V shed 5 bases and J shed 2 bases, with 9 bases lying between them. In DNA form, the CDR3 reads TGCGCCAGCAGTAAAGAGATAAACACCGGGGAGCTGTTTTTT. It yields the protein CASSKEINTGELFF.

CDR3 region: CASSEDPGLAGGNEQFF. CDR3 DNA sequence: TGTGCCAGCAGTGAAGATCCGGGACTAGCGGGGGGGAATGAGCAGTTCTTC. J is TRBJ2-1 and V is TRBV2, with 16 bases matching TRBD2. Trimming cost V 1 base and J 7 bases; bases outside gene matches: 4. The CDR3 covers 17 residues. Germline V CDR1 and CDR2: SNHLY, FYNNEI.

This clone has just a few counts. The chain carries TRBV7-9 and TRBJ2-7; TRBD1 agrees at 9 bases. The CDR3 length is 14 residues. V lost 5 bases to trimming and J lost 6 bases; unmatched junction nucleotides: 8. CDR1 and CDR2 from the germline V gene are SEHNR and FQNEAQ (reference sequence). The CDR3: CASSKGQGRSEQYF. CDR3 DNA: TGTGCCAGCAGCAAGGGACAGGGTCGGTCCGAGCAGTACTTC.

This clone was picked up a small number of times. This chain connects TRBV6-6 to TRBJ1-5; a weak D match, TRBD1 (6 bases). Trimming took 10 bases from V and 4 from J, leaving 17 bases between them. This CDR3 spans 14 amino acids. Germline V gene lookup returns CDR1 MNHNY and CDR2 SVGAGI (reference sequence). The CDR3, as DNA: TGTGCCACAGGGAGACAGGACGATAATCAGCCCCAGCATTTT. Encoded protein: CATGRQDDNQPQHF.

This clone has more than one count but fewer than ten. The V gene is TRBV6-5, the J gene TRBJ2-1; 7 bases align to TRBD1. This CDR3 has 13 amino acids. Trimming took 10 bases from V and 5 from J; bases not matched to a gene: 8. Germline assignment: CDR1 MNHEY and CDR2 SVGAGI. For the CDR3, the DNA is TGTGCCACCTCCCGGGGACAGCACAATGAGCAGTTCTTC. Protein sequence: CATSRGQHNEQFF.

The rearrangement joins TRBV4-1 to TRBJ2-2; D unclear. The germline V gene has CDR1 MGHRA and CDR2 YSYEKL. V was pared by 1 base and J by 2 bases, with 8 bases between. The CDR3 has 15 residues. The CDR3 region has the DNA TGCGCCAGCAGCCAAGGCGGCGCCAACACCGGGGAGCTGTTTTTT. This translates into CASSQGGANTGELFF.

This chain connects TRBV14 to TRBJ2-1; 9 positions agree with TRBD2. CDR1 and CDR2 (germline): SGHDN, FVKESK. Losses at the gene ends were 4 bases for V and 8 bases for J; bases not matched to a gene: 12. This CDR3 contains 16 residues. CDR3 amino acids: CASSPTGSGRLYEQFF. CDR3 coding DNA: TGTGCCAGCAGCCCGACCGGGAGCGGGAGGCTATATGAGCAGTTCTTC.

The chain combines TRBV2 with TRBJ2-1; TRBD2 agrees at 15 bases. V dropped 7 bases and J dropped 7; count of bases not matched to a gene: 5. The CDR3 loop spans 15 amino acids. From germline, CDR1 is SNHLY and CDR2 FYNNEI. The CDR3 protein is CASTLGTSGRNEQFF. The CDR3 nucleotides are TGTGCCAGCACTCTAGGGACTAGCGGGAGGAATGAGCAGTTCTTC.

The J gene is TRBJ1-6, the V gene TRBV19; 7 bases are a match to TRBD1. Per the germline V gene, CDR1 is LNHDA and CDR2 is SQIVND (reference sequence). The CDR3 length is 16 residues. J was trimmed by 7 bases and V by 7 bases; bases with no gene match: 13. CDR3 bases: TGTGCCAGTACCTTGGGACAGTTCCCCGAAAATTCACCCCTCCACTTT. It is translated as CASTLGQFPENSPLHF.

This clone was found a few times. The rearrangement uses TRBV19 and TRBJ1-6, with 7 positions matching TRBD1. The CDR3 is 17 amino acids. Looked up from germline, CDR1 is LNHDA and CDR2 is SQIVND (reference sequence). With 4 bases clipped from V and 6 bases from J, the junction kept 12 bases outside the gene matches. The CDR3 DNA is TGTGCCAGTAGTACTCAAGCCGGAACAGGGGTTAATTCACCCCTCCACTTT. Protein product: CASSTQAGTGVNSPLHF.

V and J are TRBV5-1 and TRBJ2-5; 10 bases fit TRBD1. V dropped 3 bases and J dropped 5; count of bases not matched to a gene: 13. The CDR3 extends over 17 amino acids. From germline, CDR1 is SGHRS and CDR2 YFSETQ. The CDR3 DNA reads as TGCGCCAGCAGCTACTACCCTGAGACAGGGGGCTGGGAGACCCAGTACTTC. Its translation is CASSYYPETGGWETQYF.

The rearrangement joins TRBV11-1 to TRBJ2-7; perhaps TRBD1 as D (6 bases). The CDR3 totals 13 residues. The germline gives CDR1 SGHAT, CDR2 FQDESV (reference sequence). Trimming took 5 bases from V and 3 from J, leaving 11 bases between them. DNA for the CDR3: TGTGCCAGCAGCCCAAACAGGGACTACGAGCAGTACGTC. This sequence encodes CASSPNRDYEQYV.

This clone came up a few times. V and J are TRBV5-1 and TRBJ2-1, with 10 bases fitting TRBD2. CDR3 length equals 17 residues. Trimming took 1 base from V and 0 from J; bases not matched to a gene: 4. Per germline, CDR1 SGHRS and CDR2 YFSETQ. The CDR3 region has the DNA TGCGCCAGCAGCTTGACTAGCGGGGCATACTCCTACAATGAGCAGTTCTTC. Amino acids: CASSLTSGAYSYNEQFF.

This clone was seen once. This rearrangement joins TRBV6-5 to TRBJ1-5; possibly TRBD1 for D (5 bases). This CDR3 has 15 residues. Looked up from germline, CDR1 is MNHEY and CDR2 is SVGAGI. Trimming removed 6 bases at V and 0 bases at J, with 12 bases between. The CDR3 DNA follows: TGTGCCAGCAGGCGGGGGGGGATTAGCAATCAGCCCCAGCATTTT. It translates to CASRRGGISNQPQHF.

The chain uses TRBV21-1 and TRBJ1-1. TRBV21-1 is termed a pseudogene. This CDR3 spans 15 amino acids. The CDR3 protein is CASSNIGVSDTEAFF. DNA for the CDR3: TGTGCCAGCAGCAACATCGGGGTGTCGGACACTGAAGCTTTCTTT.

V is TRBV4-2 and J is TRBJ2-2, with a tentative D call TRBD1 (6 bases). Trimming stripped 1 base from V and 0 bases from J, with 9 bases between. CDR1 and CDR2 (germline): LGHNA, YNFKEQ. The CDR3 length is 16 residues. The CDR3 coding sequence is TGTGCCAGCAGCCAAGCAGGGGCCGCGAACACCGGGGAGCTGTTTTTT. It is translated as CASSQAGAANTGELFF.

CDR3 coding DNA: TGTGCCAGCAGCCAGCTCGGGTTCGCCGGGGAGCTGTTTTTT. This codes for CASSQLGFAGELFF. The chain combines TRBV6-6 with TRBJ2-2; D unresolved. This CDR3 region has 14 residues. V dropped 6 bases and J dropped 6 bases, with 14 bases sitting between them. Germline CDR1 MNHNY, CDR2 SVGAGI (reference sequence).

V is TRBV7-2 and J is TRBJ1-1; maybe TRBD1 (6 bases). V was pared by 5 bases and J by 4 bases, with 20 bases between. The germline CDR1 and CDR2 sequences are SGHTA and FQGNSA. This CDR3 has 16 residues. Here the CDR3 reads CASSSLGALQGTEAFF. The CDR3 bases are TGTGCCAGCAGCAGTTTGGGGGCGCTTCAGGGCACTGAAGCTTTCTTT.

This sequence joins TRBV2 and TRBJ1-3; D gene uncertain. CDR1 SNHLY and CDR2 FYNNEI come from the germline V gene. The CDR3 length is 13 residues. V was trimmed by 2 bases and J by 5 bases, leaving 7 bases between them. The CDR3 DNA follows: TGTGCCAGCAGTGAATCCCCTCGAAACACCATATATTTT. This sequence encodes CASSESPRNTIYF. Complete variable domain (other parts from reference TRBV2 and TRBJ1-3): EPEVTQTPSHQVTQMGQEVILRCVPISNHLYFYWYRQILGQKVEFLVSFYNNEISEKSEIFDDQFSVERPDGSNFTLKIRSTKLEDSAMYFCASSESPRNTIYFGEGSWLTVV.